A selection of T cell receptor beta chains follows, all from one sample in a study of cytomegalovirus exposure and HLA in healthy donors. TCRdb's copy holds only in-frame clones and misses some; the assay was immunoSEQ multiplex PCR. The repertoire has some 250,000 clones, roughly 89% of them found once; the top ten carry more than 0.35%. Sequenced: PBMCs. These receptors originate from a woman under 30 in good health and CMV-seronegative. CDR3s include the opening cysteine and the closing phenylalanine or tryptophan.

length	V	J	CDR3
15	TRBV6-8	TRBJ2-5	CASSSLAGGQETQYF
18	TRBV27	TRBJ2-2	CASKRASGGTTNTGELFF
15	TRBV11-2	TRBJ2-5	CASSLVPGPQETQYF
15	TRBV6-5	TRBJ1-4	CASSPQGAANEKLFF
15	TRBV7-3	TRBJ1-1	CASSGQGLRNTEAFF
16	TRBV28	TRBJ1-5	CASRYPGYGSNQPQHF
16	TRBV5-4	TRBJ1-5	CASSPWGQGLNQPQHF
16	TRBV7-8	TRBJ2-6	CASSLRVGAGANVLTF
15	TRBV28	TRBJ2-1	CASSLGGRAYNEQFF
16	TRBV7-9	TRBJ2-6	CASSRGALSGANVLTF
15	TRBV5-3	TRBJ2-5	CASVQGGAGGETQYF